What follows are 5 T cell receptor beta chains derived from one specimen sequenced in a study of blood T cell repertoires in COVID-19 (dated by TCRdb to about 2020). The library was built by means of the immunoSEQ multiplex PCR assay. TCRdb's version of the immuneACCESS table is confined to in-frame rearrangements and falls short of the full clone set. An unresolved V gene accounts for under half of the shortfall where checked; the remainder is of unknown origin. In all, the sample holds around 60,000 clones, and 80% to 85% of those were seen once. Together, the top ten hold around 15% of the sample. The sequenced material came from peripheral blood. These TCRs come from a man aged 55-75 years with COVID-19, enrolled during active disease.

V gene TRBV19 combines with J gene TRBJ1-5; 7 bases are shared with TRBD1. With V trimmed by 4 bases and J by 4 bases, 10 bases remained unmatched. Germline V CDR1 and CDR2: LNHDA, SQIVND (reference sequence). This CDR3 comprises 16 residues. In DNA form, the CDR3 reads TGTGCCAGTAGTAGCGGGCAGGGGGTTGGTAATCAGCCCCAGCATTTT. Amino acids: CASSSGQGVGNQPQHF.

This clone showed up just a few times. The chain combines TRBV30 with TRBJ1-2, with D possibly matching TRBD1 (6 bases). The germline gives CDR1 GTSNPN, CDR2 SVGIG (reference sequence). Trimming removed 4 bases from V and 3 bases from J, with 15 bases in between. The CDR3 is 14 amino acids. The CDR3 nucleotides are TGTGCCTGGAACCCAGGGGCTGGTCACTATGGCTACACCTTC. It translates to CAWNPGAGHYGYTF.

The chain carries TRBV6-4 and TRBJ1-5; D is perhaps TRBD1 (6 bases). Germline V gene sequence: CDR1 MRHNA, CDR2 SNTAGT. The CDR3 sequence is 15 residues long. V was clipped by 3 bases and J by 5 bases, with 14 bases between them. The CDR3, as DNA: TGTGCCAGCAGTGAACAGACAGGCAATGATCAGCCCCAGCATTTT. This encodes CASSEQTGNDQPQHF.

The chain couples TRBV4-2 to TRBJ2-1, with TRBD2 as a possible D gene (6 bases). Germline V gives CDR1 LGHNA, CDR2 YNFKEQ. V lost 2 bases, J lost 0 bases, and 11 bases lay in between. This CDR3 contains 16 residues. For the CDR3, the DNA is TGTGCCAGCAGCCAAACCGGGACTGCCTCCTACAATGAGCAGTTCTTC. As protein: CASSQTGTASYNEQFF.

The V call is TRBV5-1, the J call TRBJ2-1; 7 positions agree with TRBD1. After removal of 3 bases from V and 3 bases from J, the junction contained 12 bases not matched to a gene. This CDR3 is built from 17 residues. From germline, CDR1 is SGHRS and CDR2 YFSETQ. The CDR3 nucleotides are TGCGCCAGCAGCTCGACTGGCGACAGGGATAACTACAATGAGCAGTTCTTC. Amino acids: CASSSTGDRDNYNEQFF.